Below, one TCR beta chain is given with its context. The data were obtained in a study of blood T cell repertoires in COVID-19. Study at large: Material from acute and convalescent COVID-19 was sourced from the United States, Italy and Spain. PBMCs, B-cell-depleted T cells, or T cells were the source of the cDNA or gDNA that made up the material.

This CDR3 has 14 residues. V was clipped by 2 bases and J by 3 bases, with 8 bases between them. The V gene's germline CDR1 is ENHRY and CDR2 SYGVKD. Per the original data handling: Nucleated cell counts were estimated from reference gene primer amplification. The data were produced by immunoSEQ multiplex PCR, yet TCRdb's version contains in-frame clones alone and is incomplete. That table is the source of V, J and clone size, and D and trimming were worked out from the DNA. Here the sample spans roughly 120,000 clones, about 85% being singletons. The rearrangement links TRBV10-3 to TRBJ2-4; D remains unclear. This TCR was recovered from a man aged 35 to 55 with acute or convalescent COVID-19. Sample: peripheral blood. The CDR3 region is CAISEGGGKNIQYF. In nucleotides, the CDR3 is TGTGCCATCAGTGAGGGCGGCGGCAAAAACATTCAGTACTTC.